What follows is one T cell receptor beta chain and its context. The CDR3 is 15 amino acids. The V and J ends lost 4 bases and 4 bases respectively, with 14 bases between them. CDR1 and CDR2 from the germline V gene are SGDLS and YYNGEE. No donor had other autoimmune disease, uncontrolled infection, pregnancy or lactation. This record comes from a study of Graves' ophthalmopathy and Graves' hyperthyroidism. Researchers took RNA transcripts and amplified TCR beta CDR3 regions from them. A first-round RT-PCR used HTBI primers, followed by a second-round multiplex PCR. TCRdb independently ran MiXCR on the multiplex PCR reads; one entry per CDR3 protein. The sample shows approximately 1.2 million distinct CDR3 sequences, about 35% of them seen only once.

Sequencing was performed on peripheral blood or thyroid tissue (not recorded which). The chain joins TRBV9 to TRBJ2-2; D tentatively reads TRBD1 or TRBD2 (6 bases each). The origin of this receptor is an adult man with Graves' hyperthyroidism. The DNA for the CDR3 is TGTGCCAGCAGCCCCCGGACAGCGGGCACCGGGGAGCTGTTTTTT. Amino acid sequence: CASSPRTAGTGELFF.